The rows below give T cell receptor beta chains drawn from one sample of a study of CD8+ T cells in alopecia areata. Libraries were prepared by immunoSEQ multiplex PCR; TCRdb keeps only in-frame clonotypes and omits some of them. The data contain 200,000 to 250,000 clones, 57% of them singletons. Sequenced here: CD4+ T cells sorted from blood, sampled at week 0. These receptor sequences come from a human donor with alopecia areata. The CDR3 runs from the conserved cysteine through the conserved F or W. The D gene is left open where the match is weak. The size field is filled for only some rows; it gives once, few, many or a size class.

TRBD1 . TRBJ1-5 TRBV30 CAWSVGRGRDNQPQHF TGTGCCTGGAGTGTCGGCAGGGGGCGGGACAATCAGCCCCAGCATTTT
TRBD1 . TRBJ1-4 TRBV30 CAWSGGQTTDEKLFF TGTGCCTGGAGTGGGGGACAGACGACAGATGAAAAACTGTTTTTT
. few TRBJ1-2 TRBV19 CASRKEGNGYTF TGTGCCAGTAGGAAGGAGGGGAATGGCTACACCTTC
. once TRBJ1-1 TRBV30 CASGRGTEAFF TGTGCCTCCGGGCGGGGGACTGAAGCTTTCTTT
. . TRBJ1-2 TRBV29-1 CSVEDTTGYHGYTF TGCAGCGTTGAAGATACTACAGGGTACCATGGCTACACCTTC
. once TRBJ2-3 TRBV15 CATSSRTSDTQYF TGTGCCACCAGCAGTCGAACTTCAGATACGCAGTATTTT
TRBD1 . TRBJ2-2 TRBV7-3 CASSLGGQGNTGELFF TGTGCCAGCAGCTTAGGGGGACAGGGGAACACCGGGGAGCTGTTTTTT
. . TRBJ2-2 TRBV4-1 CASSAPGANTGELFF TGCGCCAGCAGCGCCCCGGGGGCCAACACCGGGGAGCTGTTTTTT
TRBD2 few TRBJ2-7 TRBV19 CASSDISFVGGRTPYEQYF TGTGCCAGTAGTGATATTAGCTTCGTGGGCGGGAGGACTCCCTACGAGCAGTACTTC
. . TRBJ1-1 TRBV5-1 CASSFETERNTEAFF TGCGCCAGCAGCTTTGAAACAGAAAGGAACACTGAAGCTTTCTTT
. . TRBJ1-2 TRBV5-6 CASSLTSYGYTF TGTGCCAGCAGCTTGACATCCTATGGCTACACCTTC
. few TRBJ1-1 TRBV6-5 CASSYQGGTEAFF TGTGCCAGCAGTTACCAGGGAGGCACTGAAGCTTTCTTT
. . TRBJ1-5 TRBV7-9 CASSLTGINQPQHF TGTGCCAGCAGCTTAACAGGTATTAATCAGCCCCAGCATTTT
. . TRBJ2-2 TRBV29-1 CSVAGGENTGELFF TGCAGCGTTGCGGGTGGCGAGAACACCGGGGAGCTGTTTTTT
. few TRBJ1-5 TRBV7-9 CASSLDRRGGSNQPQHF TGTGCCAGCAGCTTAGATCGTCGAGGGGGAAGCAATCAGCCCCAGCATTTT
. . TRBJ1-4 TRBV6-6 CASSLIDEKLFF TGTGCCAGCTCACTCATAGATGAAAAACTGTTTTTT
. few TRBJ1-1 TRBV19 CARQGNTEAFF TGTGCCAGACAGGGAAACACTGAAGCTTTCTTT
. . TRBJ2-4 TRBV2 CASSEMGLAKNIQYF TGTGCCAGCAGTGAAATGGGGTTAGCCAAAAACATTCAGTACTTC
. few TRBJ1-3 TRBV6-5 CASSLTSGNTIYF TGTGCCAGCAGTTTAACGTCTGGAAACACCATATATTTT
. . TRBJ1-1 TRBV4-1 CASSQGWNTEAFF TGCGCCAGCAGCCAGGGCTGGAACACTGAAGCTTTCTTT
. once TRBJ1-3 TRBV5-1 CASSPRTSGNTIYF TGCGCCAGCAGTCCCCGGACGAGTGGAAACACCATATATTTT
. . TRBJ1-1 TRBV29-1 CSVEADRNTEAFF TGCAGCGTTGAGGCGGACAGGAACACTGAAGCTTTCTTT
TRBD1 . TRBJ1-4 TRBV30 CAFGTGTTNEKLFF TGTGCCTTTGGGACAGGGACAACTAATGAAAAACTGTTTTTT
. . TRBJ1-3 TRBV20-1 CSASTGNTIYF TGCAGTGCTTCCACGGGAAACACCATATATTTT
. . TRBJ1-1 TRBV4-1 CASSQGERGRALEAFF TGCGCCAGCAGCCAAGGGGAGAGAGGGAGAGCCCTTGAAGCTTTCTTT
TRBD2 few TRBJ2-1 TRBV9 CASSVWTSGRPSDNEQFF TGTGCCAGCAGCGTATGGACTAGCGGGAGGCCTTCTGATAATGAGCAGTTCTTC
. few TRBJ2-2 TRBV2 CASSESRTGELFF TGTGCCAGCAGTGAATCAAGAACCGGGGAGCTGTTTTTT
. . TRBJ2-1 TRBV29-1 CSVTGAYNEQFF TGCAGCGTTACCGGAGCATACAATGAGCAGTTCTTC
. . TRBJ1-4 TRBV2 CASAGDEKLFF TGTGCCAGCGCAGGGGATGAAAAACTGTTTTTT
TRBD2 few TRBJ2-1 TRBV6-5 CASNQREGSYNEQFF TGTGCCAGCAACCAGCGGGAGGGCTCCTACAATGAGCAGTTCTTC
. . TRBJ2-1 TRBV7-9 CASSLGPNNEQFF TGTGCCAGCAGCTTGGGGCCCAACAATGAGCAGTTCTTC
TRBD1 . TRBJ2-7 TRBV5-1 CASSPTTGGGGREQYF TGCGCCAGCAGCCCAACGACAGGGGGCGGTGGGCGCGAGCAGTACTTC
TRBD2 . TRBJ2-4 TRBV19 CASIGTSGSASAKNIQYF TGTGCCAGTATAGGGACTAGCGGGAGCGCCTCGGCCAAAAACATTCAGTACTTC
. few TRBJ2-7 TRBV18 CASSPPAGAGEQYF TGTGCCAGCTCACCACCCGCAGGGGCTGGTGAGCAGTACTTC
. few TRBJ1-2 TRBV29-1 CSVSGRSYGYTF TGCAGCGTCAGCGGCCGATCCTATGGCTACACCTTC
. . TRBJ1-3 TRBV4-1 CASSQAWRQTGNTIYF TGCGCCAGCAGCCAAGCTTGGAGACAAACTGGAAACACCATATATTTT
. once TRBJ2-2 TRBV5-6 CASSTTDRLQNTGELFF TGTGCCAGCAGCACCACCGACAGACTCCAAAACACCGGGGAGCTGTTTTTT
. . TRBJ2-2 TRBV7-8 CASSSRGTGELFF TGTGCCAGCAGCTCGAGGGGCACCGGGGAGCTGTTTTTT
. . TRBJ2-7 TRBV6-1 CASSENQGLGEQYF TGTGCCAGCAGTGAAAACCAGGGATTAGGCGAGCAGTACTTC
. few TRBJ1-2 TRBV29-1 CSVGTDYGYTF TGCAGCGTTGGGACGGACTATGGCTACACCTTC
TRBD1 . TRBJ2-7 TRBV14 CASSQDDGWTGAYEQYF TGTGCCAGCAGCCAGGATGATGGTTGGACAGGGGCTTACGAGCAGTACTTC
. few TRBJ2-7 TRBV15 CATSRHGSSYEQYF TGTGCCACCAGCAGACACGGGAGCTCCTACGAGCAGTACTTC
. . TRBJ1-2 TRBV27 CASSLSQGIDGYTF TGTGCCAGCAGTTTATCGCAGGGAATCGATGGCTACACCTTC
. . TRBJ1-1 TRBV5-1 CASRGPGLNTEAFF TGCGCCAGCAGGGGACCGGGTCTGAACACTGAAGCTTTCTTT
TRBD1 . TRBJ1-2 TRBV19 CASDSGQGVYGYTF TGTGCCAGCGACTCAGGACAGGGGGTCTATGGCTACACCTTC